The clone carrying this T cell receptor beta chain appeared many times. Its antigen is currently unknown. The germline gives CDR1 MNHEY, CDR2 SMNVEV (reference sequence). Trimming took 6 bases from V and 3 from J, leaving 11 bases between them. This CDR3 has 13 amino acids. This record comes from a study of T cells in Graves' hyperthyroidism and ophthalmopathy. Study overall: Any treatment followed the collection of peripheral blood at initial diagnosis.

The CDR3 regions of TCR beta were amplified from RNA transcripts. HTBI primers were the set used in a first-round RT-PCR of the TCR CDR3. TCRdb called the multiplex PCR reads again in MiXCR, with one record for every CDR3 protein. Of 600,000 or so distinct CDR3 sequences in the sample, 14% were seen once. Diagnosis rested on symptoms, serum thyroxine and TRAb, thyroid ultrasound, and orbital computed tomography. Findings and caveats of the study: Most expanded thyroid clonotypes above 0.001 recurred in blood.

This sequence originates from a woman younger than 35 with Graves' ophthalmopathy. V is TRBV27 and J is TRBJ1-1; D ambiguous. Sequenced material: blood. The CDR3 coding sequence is TGTGCCAGCAGAGGTGACCTGGACACTGAAGCTTTCTTT. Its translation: CASRGDLDTEAFF.